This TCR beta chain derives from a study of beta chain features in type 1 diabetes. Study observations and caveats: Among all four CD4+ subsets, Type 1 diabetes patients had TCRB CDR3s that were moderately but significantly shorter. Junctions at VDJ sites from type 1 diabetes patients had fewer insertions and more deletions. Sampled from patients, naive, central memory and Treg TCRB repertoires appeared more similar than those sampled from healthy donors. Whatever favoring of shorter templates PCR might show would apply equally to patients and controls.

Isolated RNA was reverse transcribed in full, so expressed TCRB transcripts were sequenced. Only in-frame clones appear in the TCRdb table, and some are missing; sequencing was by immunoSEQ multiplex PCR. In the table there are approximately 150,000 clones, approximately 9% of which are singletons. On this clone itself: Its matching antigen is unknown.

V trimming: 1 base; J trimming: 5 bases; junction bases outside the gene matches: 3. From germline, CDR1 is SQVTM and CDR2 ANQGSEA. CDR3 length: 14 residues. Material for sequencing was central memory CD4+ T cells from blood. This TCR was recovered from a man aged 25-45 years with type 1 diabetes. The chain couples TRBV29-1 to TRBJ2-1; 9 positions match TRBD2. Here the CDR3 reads CSVEASGAHNEQFF. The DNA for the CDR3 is TGCAGCGTTGAAGCTAGCGGGGCTCACAATGAGCAGTTCTTC.